The clone carrying this TCR beta chain was found many times. The data originate from a study of T-cell reconstitution after alpha-beta-depleted transplantation in children. As it was prepared, the TCRbeta library received unique molecular identifiers. Each CDR3 protein is one row after TCRdb ran MiXCR on the PCR reads. This sample yields 600,000 or so distinct CDR3 sequences, of which about 23% are seen a single time; 11% to 15% belongs to the top ten. Germline V CDR1 and CDR2: DFQATT, SNEGSKA (reference sequence). The V and J ends lost 3 bases and 6 bases respectively, with 12 bases between them. The CDR3 covers 13 residues.

This clonotype was obtained from a boy in the first two years of life who had a stem cell transplant for acute myeloid leukemia, so the T cells may come from the graft donor. The sequencing used PBMCs, mostly from graft donor cells, collected 360 days after TCRalphabeta/CD19-depleted stem cell transplant. The chain links TRBV20-1 to TRBJ2-1, with D possibly TRBD1 on 6 matching bases. The CDR3 reads CSASLGGRNEQFF. In nucleotides, the CDR3 is TGCAGTGCTAGTCTTGGGGGCCGCAATGAGCAGTTCTTC.